This T cell receptor beta chain was sequenced in a study of siplizumab effects on memory and regulatory T cells. The CDR3 spans 16 residues. V shed 1 base and J shed 3 bases, with 16 bases lying between them. The germline gives CDR1 SGHRS, CDR2 YFSETQ. Study conclusions and caveats: Unstimulated subsets contained matches for only a minor fraction of alloreactive clones. Controls showed an average of about 27% Treg-derived mappable alloreactive CD4+ clones, while siplizumab showed approximately 69%.

Details on this clone: As yet, its antigen is unknown.

Sequenced by immunoSEQ multiplex PCR; TCRdb stores in-frame clones only, minus some. The sample holds 94,000 or so clones, roughly 93% seen once. The material sequenced was CD8+ T cells sorted from blood. V and J are TRBV5-1 and TRBJ1-1; D unclear. The clonotype comes from a human donor in good health. This CDR3 reads CASSLLLLREDTEAFF. The CDR3 bases are TGCGCCAGCAGCTTGCTGCTCTTACGTGAAGACACTGAAGCTTTCTTT.